The 31 T cell receptor beta chains in this list originate from one sample, sequenced in a study of breast tumors, draining lymph nodes, adjacent tissues. Breast cancer patients provided tissue from their axillary draining lymph nodes. One entry per CDR3 protein, called by TCRdb with MiXCR from the multiplex PCR reads. The table lists about 130,000 distinct CDR3 sequences, approximately 20% of them singletons. The sample comprised axillary lymph node tissue. These receptors were obtained from a female donor with breast cancer. Some clones in this sample may be carry-over from other donors' samples.

There are many counts of this clonotype. This chain connects TRBV5-1 to TRBJ2-3; 9 bases are a match to TRBD1. From germline, CDR1 is SGHRS and CDR2 YFSETQ. Trimming at V came to 4 bases and at J to 7 bases, leaving 16 bases not matched to a gene. The CDR3 is 17 residues long. Here the CDR3 reads CASSTGSRDRVFHTQYF. DNA of the CDR3: TGCGCCAGCAGCACGGGGAGTCGGGACAGGGTTTTCCATACGCAGTATTTT.

This clonotype was observed at least ten times. The rearrangement uses TRBV19 and TRBJ1-6; 8 bases are shared with TRBD1. The germline gives CDR1 LNHDA, CDR2 SQIVND (reference sequence). The CDR3 totals 15 residues. J lost 10 bases, V lost 5 bases, and 10 bases had no gene match. The CDR3 region is CASSPRQGTVSPLHF. The CDR3 region has the DNA TGTGCCAGTAGTCCCCGACAGGGGACCGTCTCACCCCTCCACTTT. The complete variable domain, with remaining parts taken from reference TRBV19 and TRBJ1-6, reads DGGITQSPKYLFRKEGQNVTLSCEQNLNHDAMYWYRQDPGQGLRLIYYSQIVNDFQKGDIAEGYSVSREKKESFPLTVTSAQKNPTAFYLCASSPRQGTVSPLHFGNGTRLTVT.

This clonotype has more than one count but fewer than ten. This sequence joins TRBV18 and TRBJ2-5; D is uncertain. Germline CDR1 KGHSH, CDR2 LQKENI. This CDR3 has 14 residues. Trimming stripped 3 bases from V and 4 bases from J, with 12 bases between. Written as DNA, the CDR3 is TGTGCCAGCTCACCGAGAGGCGCCCCAGAGACCCAGTACTTC. This codes for CASSPRGAPETQYF.

On this clonotype: This could be a read error, since a much larger clone is one nucleotide away. The rearrangement links TRBV10-1 to TRBJ2-7; 9 positions match TRBD2. The CDR3 extends over 15 amino acids. Germline V gene lookup returns CDR1 WNHNN and CDR2 SYGVQD (reference sequence). CDR3 region: CASSESVAGALEQHF. CDR3 DNA: TGCGCCAGCAGTGAGTCGGTAGCGGGAGCCCTCGAGCAGCACTTC.

This clonotype was detected many times. V gene TRBV29-1 combines with J gene TRBJ2-7, with D possibly TRBD1 on 6 matching bases. Germline V gives CDR1 SQVTM, CDR2 ANQGSEA. V dropped 6 bases and J dropped 1 base, with 22 bases sitting between them. The CDR3 sequence is 16 residues long. CDR3 nucleotides: TGCAGCGTCGGGACCAAGTTGGGACACACGTCCTACGAGCAGTACTTC. As protein: CSVGTKLGHTSYEQYF.

In this sample, this clonotype turned up many times. V usage is TRBV15 and J usage is TRBJ1-6; D uncertain. V lost 6 bases, J lost 9 bases, and 9 bases lay in between. The CDR3 covers 12 residues. Per germline, CDR1 LNHNV and CDR2 YYDKDF (reference sequence). This CDR3 is CATSTLISPLHF. CDR3 coding DNA: TGTGCCACCAGTACGCTAATTTCACCCCTCCACTTT. The full variable domain, in which reference TRBV15 and TRBJ1-6 provide the parts outside the CDR3, is DAMVIQNPRYQVTQFGKPVTLSCSQTLNHNVMYWYQQKSSQAPKLLFHYYDKDFNNEADTPDNFQSRRPNTSFCFLDIRSPGLGDTAMYLCATSTLISPLHFGNGTRLTVT.

With respect to this clonotype: A much larger clone sits a single nucleotide away, making a read error possible. This rearrangement joins TRBV3-1 to TRBJ1-6; D not resolved. The CDR3 contains 15 residues. Trimming removed 4 bases from V and 10 bases from J, with 17 bases in between. From germline, CDR1 is LGHDT and CDR2 YNNKEL (reference sequence). CDR3 region: CASSPIRGSNSPLHF. The CDR3 coding sequence is TGTGCCAGCAGCCCAATACGGGGTTCAAACTCACCCCTCCACTTT. Complete variable domain (other parts from reference TRBV3-1 and TRBJ1-6): DTAVSQTPKYLVTQMGNDKSIKCEQNLGHDTMYWYKQDSKKFLKIMFSYNNKELIINETVPNRFSPKSPDKAHLNLHINSLELGDSAVYFCASSPIRGSNSPLHFGNGTRLTVT.

This clonotype was counted many times. The chain employs TRBV30 and TRBJ2-5, with 9 bases fitting TRBD2. In germline, CDR1 is GTSNPN, CDR2 SVGIG (reference sequence). J was trimmed by 5 bases and V by 1 base; bases with no gene match: 8. The CDR3 extends over 15 amino acids. The CDR3 coding sequence is TGTGCCTGGAGTGCCCTGGGCGGGAGGGGGGAGACCCAGTACTTC. Translation gives CAWSALGGRGETQYF.

This clonotype was counted at least ten times. V usage is TRBV20-1 and J usage is TRBJ1-5, with D unresolved. Germline CDR1 is DFQATT and CDR2 is SNEGSKA (reference sequence). The CDR3 spans 15 residues. V lost 5 bases and J lost 3, with 17 bases in between. The CDR3 here is CSALTQMGANQPQHF. In DNA form, the CDR3 reads TGCAGTGCTTTGACCCAAATGGGAGCCAATCAGCCCCAGCATTTT.

This clonotype has ten or more counts. V usage is TRBV7-2 and J usage is TRBJ2-3; 8 bases are a match to TRBD2. From germline, CDR1 is SGHTA and CDR2 FQGNSA. Trimming cost V 5 bases and J 1 base; bases outside gene matches: 2. The CDR3 has 14 amino acids. This CDR3 is CASSAGGRTDTQYF. Written as DNA, the CDR3 is TGTGCCAGCAGCGCGGGAGGACGCACAGATACGCAGTATTTT. Full variable domain (missing parts from reference TRBV7-2 and TRBJ2-3): GAGVSQSPSNKVTEKGKDVELRCDPISGHTALYWYRQSLGQGLEFLIYFQGNSAPDKSGLPSDRFSAERTGGSVSTLTIQRTQQEDSAVYLCASSAGGRTDTQYFGPGTRLTVL.

With regard to this clonotype: This clone may be a read error of a much larger clone one base away. The gene calls are TRBV2 and TRBJ1-5, with 9 bases identical to TRBD1. Germline lookup yields CDR1 SNHLY and CDR2 FYNNEI. The CDR3 contains 15 residues. Trimming removed 6 bases from V and 6 bases from J; junction bases left unmatched: 9. CDR3 amino acids: CASRPGQGPSQPQHF. The CDR3 DNA is TGTGCCAGCAGACCGGGACAGGGACCTAGTCAGCCCCAGCATTTT.

This clonotype has ten or more counts. This chain connects TRBV30 to TRBJ2-1; D might be TRBD1 (6 bases). The CDR3 is 13 amino acids. The germline V gene has CDR1 GTSNPN and CDR2 SVGIG (reference sequence). V lost 2 bases, J lost 4 bases, and 9 bases lay in between. For the CDR3, the DNA is TGTGCCTGGAGTCGAGGACAGTACAATGAGCAGTTCTTC. Translation: CAWSRGQYNEQFF.

This clonotype was seen repeatedly, ten times or more. The chain employs TRBV5-1 and TRBJ2-3; 10 positions agree with TRBD2. The CDR3 loop spans 16 amino acids. CDR1 is SGHRS and CDR2 is YFSETQ in the germline V gene. Losses at the gene ends were 4 bases for V and 2 bases for J; bases not matched to a gene: 7. Here the CDR3 reads CASSPATSGLTDTQYF. Written as DNA, the CDR3 is TGCGCCAGCAGCCCTGCGACTAGCGGGCTCACAGATACGCAGTATTTT.

In the case of this clonotype: A much larger clone lies a single base off, so this may be a read error. The V and J genes are TRBV20-1 and TRBJ2-1; perhaps TRBD1 as D (5 bases). The germline CDR1 and CDR2 sequences are DFQATT and SNEGSKA (reference sequence). The CDR3 length is 12 residues. Trimming took off 3 bases at V and 9 bases at J, with 12 bases between the two ends. The CDR3 loop is CSASSADSEQFF. CDR3 in DNA: TGCAGTGCTAGTTCCGCCGACAGTGAGCAGTTCTTC.

This clonotype was recorded many times. One end of the junction does not line up with germline, which may come from a read error. The chain couples TRBV7-2 to TRBJ1-5; no clear D gene. The germline V gene has CDR1 SGHTA and CDR2 FQGNSA. This CDR3 contains 13 residues. The CDR3 here is CASSIAPDQPQHF. The CDR3 DNA is TGTGCCAGCAGCATAGCGCCCGATCAGCCCCAGCATTTT.

A remark on this clonotype: A much more abundant neighbour one base away suggests this may be a read error. The chain joins TRBV9 to TRBJ2-5, with D perhaps matching TRBD1 (6 bases). Germline V lookup: CDR1 SGDLS, CDR2 YYNGEE. CDR3 length equals 16 residues. Here the CDR3 reads CASSPQDSLRGEAQYF. The CDR3 coding sequence is TGTGCCAGCAGCCCCCAGGACAGTTTAAGGGGAGAGGCCCAGTACTTC.

V usage is TRBV30 and J usage is TRBJ1-5, with TRBD1 as a possible D gene (5 bases). V lost 0 bases, J lost 4 bases, and 10 bases lay in between. This CDR3 region has 14 residues. Germline CDR1 and CDR2: GTSNPN and SVGIG (reference sequence). CDR3 in amino acids: CAWSVSGGNQPQHF. For the CDR3, the DNA is TGTGCCTGGAGTGTTTCGGGGGGGAATCAGCCCCAGCATTTT.

This clonotype was seen repeatedly, ten times or more. The chain has TRBV20-1 and TRBJ2-3; 11 bases line up with TRBD2. V was pared by 6 bases and J by 4 bases, with 12 bases of the junction left unmatched. The CDR3 length is 16 residues. From germline, CDR1 is DFQATT and CDR2 SNEGSKA (reference sequence). The CDR3 sequence: CSAPGTLAGAADTQYF. The DNA of the CDR3 is TGCAGTGCCCCTGGGACACTAGCGGGAGCCGCAGATACGCAGTATTTT.

Ten or more counts support this clonotype. Written as DNA, the CDR3 is TGTGCTAGTGGTCAAGGGGAAGATACGCAGTATTTT. Its protein is CASGQGEDTQYF. This chain uses TRBV12-5 with TRBJ2-3; a weak D match, TRBD1 (5 bases). In germline, CDR1 is LGHNT, CDR2 FRNRAP. The CDR3 sequence is 12 residues long. V lost 5 bases and J lost 5, with 8 bases in between.

Ten or more counts support this clonotype. This sequence joins TRBV12-3 or TRBV12-4 and TRBJ2-1; TRBD2 matches at 9 bases. The CDR3 contains 16 residues. Unmatched junction bases numbered 9, after V lost 5 bases and J lost 4 bases. The CDR3 sequence is CASSTIAGVGYNEQFF. CDR3 bases: TGTGCCAGCAGTACTATAGCGGGAGTAGGTTACAATGAGCAGTTCTTC.

This clonotype was observed at least ten times. The V call is TRBV19, the J call TRBJ2-1, with 8 bases identical to TRBD2. CDR1 is LNHDA, CDR2 SQIVND, per germline (reference sequence). V gave up 7 bases and J gave up 1 base; unmatched junction bases: 6. The CDR3 totals 15 residues. CDR3 nucleotides: TGTGCCAGTACCAAGGGACTAGATTCCTACAATGAGCAGTTCTTC. Protein: CASTKGLDSYNEQFF.

V is TRBV5-6 and J is TRBJ2-7; no definite D call. Germline V CDR1 and CDR2: SGHDT, YYEEEE. Trimming removed 2 bases at V and 1 base at J, with 16 bases between. This CDR3 has 16 amino acids. The CDR3 loop is CASSFRLADASYEQYF. DNA for the CDR3: TGTGCCAGCAGCTTCAGACTGGCGGACGCTTCCTACGAGCAGTACTTC.

With respect to this clonotype: A much larger clone sits a single nucleotide away, making a read error possible. This chain connects TRBV12-3 or TRBV12-4 to TRBJ2-7, with D hard to call. This CDR3 region has 14 residues. V was clipped by 5 bases and J by 4 bases, with 15 bases between them. CDR3 residues: CASSRDGRVYEQYF. CDR3 sequence (DNA): TGTGCCAGCAGTCGAGACGGTAGGGTGTACGAGCAGTACTTC.

The table lists this clonotype with many counts. This chain connects TRBV20-1 to TRBJ2-7; 11 bases line up with TRBD2. V lost 1 base to trimming and J lost 6 bases; unmatched junction nucleotides: 5. CDR1 and CDR2 from the germline V gene are DFQATT and SNEGSKA (reference sequence). The CDR3 is made up of 14 amino acids. This CDR3 reads CSARAGTSGLEQYF. CDR3 sequence (DNA): TGCAGTGCTAGAGCCGGGACTAGCGGACTCGAGCAGTACTTC.

This clonotype turned up a few times. J is TRBJ2-1 and V is TRBV6-5; 10 bases agree with TRBD2. Germline trimming cut 5 bases from V and 5 bases from J; bases unmatched to any gene: 3. The CDR3 totals 14 residues. Germline V gene data show CDR1 as MNHEY and CDR2 as SVGAGI. This CDR3 reads CASSRTSGHNEQFF. The CDR3, as DNA: TGTGCCAGCAGTCGGACTAGCGGCCACAATGAGCAGTTCTTC.

In this sample, this clonotype turned up many times. The chain employs TRBV10-3 and TRBJ2-5; D uncertain. Per germline, CDR1 ENHRY and CDR2 SYGVKD. The CDR3 runs to 11 residues. V was shortened by 4 bases and J by 5 bases, with 5 bases between the two germline ends. CDR3 protein: CAISVGETQYF. The CDR3 DNA is TGTGCCATCAGTGTCGGTGAGACCCAGTACTTC.

This clonotype showed up many times. V usage is TRBV28 and J usage is TRBJ2-7; no reliable D call. V lost 5 bases, J lost 6 bases, and 11 bases lay in between. The CDR3 runs to 12 residues. CDR1 is MDHEN and CDR2 is SYDVKM in the germline V gene. CDR3 bases: TGTGCCAGCAGTATCCAGAGTGGCGAGCAGTACTTC. The encoded protein is CASSIQSGEQYF.

This clonotype was counted ten times or more. The chain links TRBV9 to TRBJ2-1, with a tentative D call TRBD1 (8 bases). Germline V gene data show CDR1 as SGDLS and CDR2 as YYNGEE. The CDR3 spans 17 residues. V shed 3 bases and J shed 9 bases, with 25 bases lying between them. The CDR3 is CASSAPPRQGSSGEQFF. In DNA, the CDR3 is TGTGCCAGCAGCGCCCCTCCAAGACAGGGGTCTAGCGGTGAGCAGTTCTTC.

Comments on this clonotype: This clone may be a read error of a much larger clone one base away. The V and J genes are TRBV4-2 and TRBJ1-5; D remains ambiguous. V dropped 0 bases and J dropped 9 bases, with 15 bases sitting between them. This CDR3 has 15 amino acids. Germline CDR1 and CDR2: LGHNA and YNFKEQ. Written as DNA, the CDR3 is TGTGCCAGCAGCCAAGAAACGAAGGGAGCTCGGCCCCAGCATTTT. Residues: CASSQETKGARPQHF.

This clonotype appeared many times. V usage is TRBV9 and J usage is TRBJ2-7, with D possibly called TRBD1 or TRBD2 (5 bases each). The CDR3 contains 16 residues. Germline CDR1 SGDLS, CDR2 YYNGEE. V was trimmed by 3 bases and J by 1 base, leaving 17 bases between them. The CDR3 DNA follows: TGTGCCAGCAGCGCCCGGTCCGGGGCCTTTTCCTACGAGCAGTACTTC. It translates to CASSARSGAFSYEQYF.

In this sample, this clonotype turned up many times. The chain links TRBV20-1 to TRBJ1-2; D ambiguous. CDR3 size: 12 residues. In germline, CDR1 is DFQATT, CDR2 SNEGSKA (reference sequence). V lost 4 bases and J 0 bases, leaving 6 bases between the germline ends. As DNA, the CDR3 is TGCAGTGCTATCGTGTCTAACTATGGCTACACCTTC. It is translated as CSAIVSNYGYTF.